Presented here are 20 T cell receptor beta chains from one specimen sequenced in a study of blood T cell repertoires in COVID-19. Using immunoSEQ multiplex PCR, the repertoire was profiled, and TCRdb retains in-frame clones only, with some absent. The repertoire holds under 300,000 clones, with roughly 93% as singletons. Sequenced: PBMCs or T cells enriched from blood (not recorded which). These receptors all come from a woman in her 40s with acute COVID-19.

The chain uses TRBV30 and TRBJ1-6; D is undetermined. Germline CDR1 reads GTSNPN; CDR2 reads SVGIG (reference sequence). Trimming removed 3 bases from V and 7 bases from J, with 7 bases in between. This CDR3 region has 12 residues. DNA of the CDR3: TGTGCCTGGAGGTCCAGAAATTCACCCCTCCACTTT. It yields the protein CAWRSRNSPLHF. Full variable domain (rest looked up from reference TRBV30 and TRBJ1-6): SQTIHQWPATLVQPVGSPLSLECTVEGTSNPNLYWYRQAAGRGLQLLFYSVGIGQISSEVPQNLSASRPQDRQFILSSKKLLLSDSGFYLCAWRSRNSPLHFGNGTRLTVT.

The CDR3 DNA reads TGTGCCAGCAGAGAGACAGGGGGCAACGAAAAACTGTTTTTT. Residues: CASRETGGNEKLFF. This sequence joins TRBV27 and TRBJ1-4; 10 bases agree with TRBD1. The CDR3 covers 14 residues. Germline-derived CDR1 and CDR2 are MNHEY and SMNVEV (reference sequence). V was pared by 6 bases and J by 8 bases, with 6 bases of the junction left unmatched. The whole variable domain, filled in from reference TRBV27 and TRBJ1-4, reads EAQVTQNPRYLITVTGKKLTVTCSQNMNHEYMSWYRQDPGLGLRQIYYSMNVEVTDKGDVPEGYKVSRKEKRNFPLILESPSPNQTSLYFCASRETGGNEKLFFGSGTQLSVL.

V and J are TRBV6-4 and TRBJ2-1, with 7 positions matching TRBD2. Germline values: CDR1 MRHNA, CDR2 SNTAGT. Trimming took 4 bases from V and 0 from J; bases not matched to a gene: 6. The CDR3 sequence is 16 residues long. The CDR3 DNA sequence: TGTGCCAGCAGTGCCCTCTCTAGCGGCTCCTACAATGAGCAGTTCTTC. Its translation: CASSALSSGSYNEQFF.

This chain connects TRBV4-2 to TRBJ1-4; 9 bases match TRBD1. J gave up 0 bases and V 1 base, and 6 bases lay outside the gene matches. The V gene's germline CDR1 is LGHNA and CDR2 YNFKEQ. The CDR3 totals 18 residues. The CDR3 DNA reads TGTGCCAGCAGCCAAGTGAGGGACAGGGCTTCAACTAATGAAAAACTGTTTTTT. This gives the protein CASSQVRDRASTNEKLFF.

This clone showed up just once. V and J are TRBV9 and TRBJ2-7, with D unclear. Germline CDR1 SGDLS, CDR2 YYNGEE. The CDR3 runs 13 residues. Between the trimmed V and J ends, which lost 4 bases and 3 bases, there was a span of 11 bases. The CDR3 loop is CASSREELYEQYF. In nucleotides, the CDR3 is TGTGCCAGCAGCCGCGAGGAGCTCTACGAGCAGTACTTC.

The J gene is TRBJ2-3, the V gene TRBV4-2, with unresolved D. The germline gives CDR1 LGHNA, CDR2 YNFKEQ. Trimming removed 0 bases from V and 3 bases from J, with 16 bases in between. The CDR3 has 17 amino acids. The CDR3 region is CASSQDWRGSGTDTQYF. CDR3 DNA: TGTGCCAGCAGCCAAGACTGGCGCGGCAGTGGAACAGATACGCAGTATTTT.

V and J are TRBV30 and TRBJ1-3, with D unclear. The CDR3 length is 15 residues. V lost 4 bases and J 0 bases, leaving 13 bases between the germline ends. CDR1 is GTSNPN, CDR2 SVGIG, per germline (reference sequence). This chain's CDR3 is CAWNPQIISGNTIYF. The CDR3 nucleotides are TGTGCCTGGAACCCACAAATCATCTCTGGAAACACCATATATTTT. Filled out from reference TRBV30 and TRBJ1-3, the complete variable domain reads SQTIHQWPATLVQPVGSPLSLECTVEGTSNPNLYWYRQAAGRGLQLLFYSVGIGQISSEVPQNLSASRPQDRQFILSSKKLLLSDSGFYLCAWNPQIISGNTIYFGEGSWLTVV.

This chain uses TRBV6-1 with TRBJ1-2, with a tentative D call TRBD1 (5 bases). The CDR3 contains 14 residues. V was shortened by 1 base and J by 6 bases, with 12 bases between the two germline ends. The germline CDR1 and CDR2 sequences are MNHNS and SASEGT. For the CDR3, the DNA is TGTGCCAGCAGTGAAGGACAGTGGACCAATGGCTACACCTTC. It encodes CASSEGQWTNGYTF.

The chain couples TRBV9 to TRBJ1-4, with 11 nucleotides matching TRBD1. J was trimmed by 8 bases and V by 3 bases; bases with no gene match: 9. Germline CDR1 and CDR2: SGDLS and YYNGEE. This CDR3 is built from 16 residues. CDR3 DNA: TGTGCCAGCAGCGCGGGGTTGGACAGGGGGCAGGAAAAACTGTTTTTT. Encoded protein: CASSAGLDRGQEKLFF. The entire variable domain, with the rest obtained from reference TRBV9 and TRBJ1-4, is as follows: DSGVTQTPKHLITATGQRVTLRCSPRSGDLSVYWYQQSLDQGLQFLIQYYNGEERAKGNILERFSAQQFPDLHSELNLSSLELGDSALYFCASSAGLDRGQEKLFFGSGTQLSVL.

The chain joins TRBV28 to TRBJ1-1; TRBD1 agrees at 10 bases. The V gene's germline CDR1 is MDHEN and CDR2 SYDVKM. The ends lost 1 base at V and 3 bases at J; junction bases unmatched: 2. The CDR3 is made up of 15 amino acids. CDR3 sequence (DNA): TGTGCCAGCAGTTTATTGGGACAGGGGTACACTGAAGCTTTCTTT. Its protein is CASSLLGQGYTEAFF.

The V gene is TRBV30, the J gene TRBJ1-2, with 9 bases identical to TRBD1. V was clipped by 5 bases and J by 2 bases; unmatched bases: 15. CDR1 is GTSNPN, CDR2 SVGIG, per germline (reference sequence). The CDR3 is made up of 17 amino acids. CDR3 sequence: CAWSVTGTGSPNYGYTF. The CDR3, as DNA: TGTGCCTGGTCCGTCACCGGGACAGGGAGTCCCAACTATGGCTACACCTTC.

The chain combines TRBV28 with TRBJ1-1, with D tentatively TRBD1 (5 bases). Trimming cost V 5 bases and J 10 bases, with 14 bases left between them. The CDR3 sequence is 12 residues long. CDR1 and CDR2 (germline): MDHEN, SYDVKM. The CDR3 DNA reads TGTGCCAGCAGTGTGACGGCGGGGGGAGCTTTCTTT. It is translated as CASSVTAGGAFF.

Points on this clone: Other DNA sequences in this specimen translate into the identical CDR3. The V gene is TRBV6-2 or TRBV6-3, the J gene TRBJ2-5; 8 bases agree with TRBD2. This CDR3 spans 13 amino acids. V lost 4 bases to trimming and J lost 5 bases; unmatched junction nucleotides: 3. The germline V gene has CDR1 MNHEY and CDR2 SVGEGT. The CDR3 sequence is CASSFSGSETQYF. The CDR3 DNA reads as TGTGCCAGCAGTTTCAGCGGGAGTGAGACCCAGTACTTC.

A word on this clone: Other DNA sequences in this specimen translate into the identical CDR3. The chain links TRBV7-3 to TRBJ2-1; D unresolved. There are 13 residues in the CDR3. Trimming cost V 4 bases and J 0 bases, with 4 bases left between them. Looked up from germline, CDR1 is SGHTA and CDR2 is FQGTGA. The CDR3 sequence is CASSSGSYNEQFF. CDR3 DNA sequence: TGTGCCAGCAGCTCGGGCTCCTACAATGAGCAGTTCTTC.

The rearrangement links TRBV5-1 to TRBJ2-2, with a weak D call TRBD2 (5 bases). The germline V gene encodes CDR1 SGHRS and CDR2 YFSETQ. The CDR3 runs to 14 residues. The germline V and J ends were trimmed by 1 base and 8 bases, with 12 bases remaining between them. The CDR3 bases are TGCGCCAGCAGCTTGTGGCTAGCTGGTGGGGAGCTGTTTTTT. Amino acid sequence: CASSLWLAGGELFF.

The V gene is TRBV25-1, the J gene TRBJ2-1, with D maybe TRBD2 (5 bases). The V end lost 1 base, the J end lost 4 bases, and 11 bases lay between the germline ends. Looked up from germline, CDR1 is MGHDK and CDR2 is SYGVNS. This CDR3 region has 15 residues. The CDR3 sequence: CASSELDSPYNEQFF. CDR3 bases: TGTGCCAGCAGTGAATTGGACTCGCCATACAATGAGCAGTTCTTC.

The chain uses TRBV20-1 and TRBJ2-7; 7 bases are a match to TRBD1. There are 11 residues in the CDR3. The ends lost 2 bases at V and 11 bases at J; junction bases unmatched: 6. Germline CDR1 DFQATT, CDR2 SNEGSKA (reference sequence). Here the CDR3 DNA reads TGCAGTGCTAGAAGACAGGGAAAGGAGTACTTC. Amino acids: CSARRQGKEYF.

Here the CDR3 reads CAWGGQTDTQYF. CDR3 DNA: TGTGCCTGGGGAGGACAGACAGATACGCAGTATTTT. The chain recombines TRBV30 with TRBJ2-3, with D possibly matching TRBD1 (6 bases). V lost 5 bases and J lost 3, with 9 bases in between. CDR1 GTSNPN and CDR2 SVGIG come from the germline V gene (reference sequence). The length of the CDR3 is 12 residues.

The chain joins TRBV2 to TRBJ2-3, with a tentative D call TRBD2 (6 bases). Germline CDR1 reads SNHLY; CDR2 reads FYNNEI. V lost 5 bases and J 1 base, leaving 13 bases between the germline ends. The length of the CDR3 is 15 residues. The CDR3 region is CASSQTGTRTDTQYF. CDR3 DNA: TGTGCCAGCAGTCAGACCGGGACTCGCACAGATACGCAGTATTTT.

The chain has TRBV12-3 or TRBV12-4 and TRBJ2-5; D uncertain. V lost 8 bases, J lost 0 bases, and 10 bases lay in between. The CDR3 has 13 residues. The CDR3 DNA reads as TGTGCCAGCTCGCAGGTCTACCAAGAGACCCAGTACTTC. It yields the protein CASSQVYQETQYF.